This TCR beta chain was recorded in a study of T-cell memory formation after mild COVID-19. As for the study in general: Largely, the TCR clusters proved donor specific. Study observations and caveats: Clones that contracted from day 15 to 85 were balanced CD4/CD8, while later expanders leaned CD4+. Proof of SARS-CoV-2 specificity was absent for the second-wave clones that crested on day 37. Pre-infection memory contained some responding clones, which suggested that cross-reactive memory had joined.

TCRdb fed the 5' RACE reads into MiXCR, producing one record per CDR3 protein. This sample has more than 450,000 distinct CDR3 sequences; approximately 18% occur once, and the top ten carry around 12%. Worth noting for this clonotype: Its specificity is unknown.

Losses at the gene ends were 7 bases for V and 7 bases for J; bases not matched to a gene: 7. CDR3 size: 14 residues. Per the germline V gene, CDR1 is SEHNR and CDR2 is FQNEAQ (reference sequence). The clonotype comes from an adult woman who had mild COVID-19 (a few samples of this study predate the infection). Cell type and time point are not known. The specimen was PBMCs or a T cell subset sorted from them (not recorded which). The chain has TRBV7-9 and TRBJ1-6, with 7 bases that match TRBD1. In DNA, the CDR3 is TGTGCCAGCACCCAGGACAGGTGGAATTCACCCCTCCACTTT. It yields the protein CASTQDRWNSPLHF.